Detailed here is one TCR beta chain. The data derive from a study of shared T cell receptors in the human thymus. TCRdb's copy holds only in-frame clones and misses some; the assay was immunoSEQ multiplex PCR. The sample carries roughly 550,000 clones, about 80% recorded once. The V segment lost 3 bases and the J segment 4 bases; nucleotides outside the gene matches: 6. CDR3 size: 15 residues. Per germline, CDR1 KGHSH and CDR2 LQKENI. The same sample was also used in a study of human thymus T cells. Per that paper: Donors consisted of healthy Finnish infants (having corrective surgery for congenital heart defects). Corrective cardiac operations yielded the resected thymus tissue. Across thymic and blood repertoires, the usage of V and J genes appeared to be biased. Unrelated people showed highly overlapping thymic repertoires, related research reported.

This receptor was identified in a boy younger than two with a congenital heart defect. Sequencing was done on a sample of thymocytes. The V and J genes are TRBV18 and TRBJ1-2, with 9 bases lining up with TRBD1. The CDR3 nucleotides are TGTGCCAGCTCACCTCCGGACAGGGGAGGCTATGGCTACACCTTC. It translates to CASSPPDRGGYGYTF.